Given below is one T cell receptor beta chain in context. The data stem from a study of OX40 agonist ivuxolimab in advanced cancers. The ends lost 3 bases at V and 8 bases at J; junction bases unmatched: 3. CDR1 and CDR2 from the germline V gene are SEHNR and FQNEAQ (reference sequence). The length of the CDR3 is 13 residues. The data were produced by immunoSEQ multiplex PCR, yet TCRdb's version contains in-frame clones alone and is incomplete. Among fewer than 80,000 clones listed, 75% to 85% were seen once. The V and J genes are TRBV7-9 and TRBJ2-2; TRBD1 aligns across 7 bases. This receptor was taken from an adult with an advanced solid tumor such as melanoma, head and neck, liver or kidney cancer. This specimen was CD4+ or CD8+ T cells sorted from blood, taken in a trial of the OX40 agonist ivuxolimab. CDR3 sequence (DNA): TGTGCCAGCAGCTTTACAGGGGCAGGGGAGCTGTTTTTT. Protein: CASSFTGAGELFF.